The rows below give T cell receptor beta chains drawn from one sample of a study of blood T cell repertoires in COVID-19. Assay: immunoSEQ multiplex PCR; the TCRdb copy retains only in-frame clones and omits some. The sample shows hundreds of thousands of clones, just over 85% of them seen only once. The specimen sequenced was peripheral blood. These TCRs come from a woman in her 30s with active or convalescent COVID-19. Each CDR3 is given with its conserved first and last residue. A D gene is named only where the DNA matches it firmly.

v_call	d_call	j_call	cdr3_aa
TRBV29-1	.	TRBJ1-2	CSVEGGGIQANYGYTF
TRBV5-5	TRBD2	TRBJ2-7	CASRPFLAGERSYEQYF
TRBV7-8	.	TRBJ2-2	CASSHTNGREIDTGELFF
TRBV23-1	TRBD1	TRBJ1-4	CASSQPQLQGAGEKLFF
TRBV19	.	TRBJ1-4	CASSNQGALFF
TRBV2	.	TRBJ2-1	CASWDTAYNEQFF
TRBV30	TRBD1	TRBJ1-2	CAWSAGTGKGYTF
TRBV29-1	.	TRBJ2-1	CSVDWGGRFNEQFF
TRBV12-5	.	TRBJ1-3	CASGLAILHRGSGNTIYF
TRBV6-5	.	TRBJ1-1	CASSYSLTGMNTEAFF
TRBV6-6	.	TRBJ1-6	CASQREGKADNSPLHF
TRBV15	TRBD2	TRBJ2-3	CATSRSPRRGRADTQYF
TRBV5-1	.	TRBJ1-6	CASSLQGMVGNSPLHF
TRBV12-3/TRBV12-4	.	TRBJ1-2	CTSSSHLNYGYTF
TRBV23-1	.	TRBJ1-1	CASSQSRSRDTEAFF
TRBV30	TRBD2	TRBJ2-3	CAWRGTSGSGAQYTQYF